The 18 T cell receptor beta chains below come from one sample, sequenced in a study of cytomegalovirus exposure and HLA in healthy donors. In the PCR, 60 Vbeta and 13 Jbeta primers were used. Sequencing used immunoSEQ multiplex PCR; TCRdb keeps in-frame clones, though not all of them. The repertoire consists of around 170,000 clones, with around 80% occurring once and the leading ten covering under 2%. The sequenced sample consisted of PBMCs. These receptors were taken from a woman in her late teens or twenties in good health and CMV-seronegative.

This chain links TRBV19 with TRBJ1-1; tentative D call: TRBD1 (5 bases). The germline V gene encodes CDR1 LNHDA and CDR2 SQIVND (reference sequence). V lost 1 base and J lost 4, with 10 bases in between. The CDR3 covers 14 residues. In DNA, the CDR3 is TGTGCCAGTAGTATAGGGGGCGCCCGCACTGAAGCTTTCTTT. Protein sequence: CASSIGGARTEAFF.

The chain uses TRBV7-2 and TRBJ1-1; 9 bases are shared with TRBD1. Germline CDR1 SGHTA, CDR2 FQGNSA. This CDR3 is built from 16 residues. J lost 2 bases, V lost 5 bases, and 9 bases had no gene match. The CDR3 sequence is CASSGNRGRLNTEAFF. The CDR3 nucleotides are TGTGCCAGCAGCGGTAACAGGGGGCGCTTAAACACTGAAGCTTTCTTT.

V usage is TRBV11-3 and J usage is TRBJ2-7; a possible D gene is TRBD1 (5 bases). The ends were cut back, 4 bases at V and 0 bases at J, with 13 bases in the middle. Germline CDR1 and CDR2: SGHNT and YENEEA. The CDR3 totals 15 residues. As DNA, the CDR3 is TGTGCCAGCAGCTCCCGTTCAGGGAACTCCTACGAGCAGTACTTC. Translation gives CASSSRSGNSYEQYF.

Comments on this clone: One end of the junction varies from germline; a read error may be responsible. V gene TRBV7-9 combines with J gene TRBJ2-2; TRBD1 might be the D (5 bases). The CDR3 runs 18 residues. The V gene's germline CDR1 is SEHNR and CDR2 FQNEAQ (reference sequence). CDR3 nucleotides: TGTTCCAGCAGCTTAGCCCAATCCGGTCAGGGAAGTGTCGGGGAGCTGTTTTTT. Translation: CSSSLAQSGQGSVGELFF.

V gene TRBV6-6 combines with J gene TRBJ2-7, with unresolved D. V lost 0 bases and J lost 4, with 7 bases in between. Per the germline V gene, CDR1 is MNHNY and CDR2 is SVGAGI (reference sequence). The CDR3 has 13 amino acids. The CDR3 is CASSYSPAYEQYF. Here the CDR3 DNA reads TGTGCCAGCAGTTACTCACCTGCGTACGAGCAGTACTTC.

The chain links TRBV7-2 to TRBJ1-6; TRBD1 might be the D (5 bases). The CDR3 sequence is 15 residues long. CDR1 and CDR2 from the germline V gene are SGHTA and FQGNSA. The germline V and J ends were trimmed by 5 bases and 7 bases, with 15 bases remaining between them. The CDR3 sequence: CASSILDSRNSPLHF. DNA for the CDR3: TGTGCCAGCAGCATACTTGACAGCAGAAATTCACCCCTCCACTTT.

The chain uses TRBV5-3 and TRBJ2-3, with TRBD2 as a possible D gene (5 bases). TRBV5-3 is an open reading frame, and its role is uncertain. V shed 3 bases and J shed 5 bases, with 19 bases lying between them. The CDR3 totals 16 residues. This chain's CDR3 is CARSSAGPPCGDTQYF. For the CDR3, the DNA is TGTGCCAGAAGCTCCGCGGGCCCCCCCTGTGGAGATACGCAGTATTTT.

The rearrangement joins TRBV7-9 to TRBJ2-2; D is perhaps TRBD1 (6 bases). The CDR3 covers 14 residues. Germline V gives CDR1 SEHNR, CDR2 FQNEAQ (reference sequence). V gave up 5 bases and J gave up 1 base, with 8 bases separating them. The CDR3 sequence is CASSPGQNTGELFF. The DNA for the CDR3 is TGTGCCAGCAGCCCGGGACAGAACACCGGGGAGCTGTTTTTT. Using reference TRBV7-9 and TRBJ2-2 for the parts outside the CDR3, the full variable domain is DTGVSQNPRHKITKRGQNVTFRCDPISEHNRLYWYRQTLGQGPEFLTYFQNEAQLEKSRLLSDRFSAERPKGSFSTLEIQRTEQGDSAMYLCASSPGQNTGELFFGEGSRLTVL.

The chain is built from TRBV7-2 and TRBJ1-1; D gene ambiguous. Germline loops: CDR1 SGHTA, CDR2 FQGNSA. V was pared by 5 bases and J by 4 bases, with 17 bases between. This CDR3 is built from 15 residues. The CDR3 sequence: CASSLRRPSSTEAFF. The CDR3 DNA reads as TGTGCCAGCAGCCTACGACGGCCCTCTAGCACTGAAGCTTTCTTT. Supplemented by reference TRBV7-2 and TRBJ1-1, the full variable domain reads GAGVSQSPSNKVTEKGKDVELRCDPISGHTALYWYRQSLGQGLEFLIYFQGNSAPDKSGLPSDRFSAERTGGSVSTLTIQRTQQEDSAVYLCASSLRRPSSTEAFFGQGTRLTVV.

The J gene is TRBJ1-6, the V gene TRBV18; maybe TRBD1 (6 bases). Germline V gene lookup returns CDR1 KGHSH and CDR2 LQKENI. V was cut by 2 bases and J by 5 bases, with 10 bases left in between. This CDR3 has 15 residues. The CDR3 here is CASSPLGADNSPLHF. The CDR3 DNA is TGTGCCAGCTCACCATTGGGGGCGGATAATTCACCCCTCCACTTT. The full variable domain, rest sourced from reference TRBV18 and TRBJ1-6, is NAGVMQNPRHLVRRRGQEARLRCSPMKGHSHVYWYRQLPEEGLKFMVYLQKENIIDESGMPKERFSAEFPKEGPSILRIQQVVRGDSAAYFCASSPLGADNSPLHFGNGTRLTVT.

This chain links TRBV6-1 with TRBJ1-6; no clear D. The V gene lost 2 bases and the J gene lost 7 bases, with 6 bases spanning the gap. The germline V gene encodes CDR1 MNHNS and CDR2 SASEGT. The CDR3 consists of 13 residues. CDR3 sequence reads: CASSEQENSPLHF. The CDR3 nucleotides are TGTGCCAGCAGTGAACAAGAGAATTCACCCCTCCACTTT.

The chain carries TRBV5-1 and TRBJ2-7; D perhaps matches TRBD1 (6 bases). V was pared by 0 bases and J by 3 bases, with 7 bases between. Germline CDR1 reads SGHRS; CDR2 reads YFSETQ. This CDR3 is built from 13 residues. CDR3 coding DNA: TGCGCCAGCAGCTTGGAACAGGGCTACGAGCAGTACTTC. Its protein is CASSLEQGYEQYF.

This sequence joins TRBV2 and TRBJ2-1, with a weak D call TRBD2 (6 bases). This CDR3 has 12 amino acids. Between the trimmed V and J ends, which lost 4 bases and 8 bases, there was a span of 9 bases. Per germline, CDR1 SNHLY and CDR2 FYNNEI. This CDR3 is CASSVRGYEQFF. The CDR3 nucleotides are TGTGCCAGCAGTGTTCGGGGGTATGAGCAGTTCTTC.

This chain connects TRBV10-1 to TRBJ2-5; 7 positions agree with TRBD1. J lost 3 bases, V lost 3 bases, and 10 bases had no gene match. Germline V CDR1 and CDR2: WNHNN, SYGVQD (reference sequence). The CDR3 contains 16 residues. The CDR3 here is CASSDTVRDSEETQYF. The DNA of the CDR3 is TGCGCCAGCAGTGACACAGTCCGGGACAGTGAAGAGACCCAGTACTTC.

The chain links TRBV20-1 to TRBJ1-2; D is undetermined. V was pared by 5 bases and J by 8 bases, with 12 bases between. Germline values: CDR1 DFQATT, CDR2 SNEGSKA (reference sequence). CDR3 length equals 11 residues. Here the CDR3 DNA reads TGCAGTGCTCGGAGGGAACAAGGCTACACCTTC. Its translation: CSARREQGYTF.

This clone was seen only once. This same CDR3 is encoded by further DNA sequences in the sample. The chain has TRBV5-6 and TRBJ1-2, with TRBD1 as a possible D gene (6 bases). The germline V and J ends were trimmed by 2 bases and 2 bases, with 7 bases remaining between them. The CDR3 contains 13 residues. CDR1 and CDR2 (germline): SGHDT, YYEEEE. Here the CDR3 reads CASSLGQNYGYTF. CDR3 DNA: TGTGCCAGCAGCTTAGGACAGAACTATGGCTACACCTTC.

The CDR3 loop reads CASSRTGNYGYTF. DNA of the CDR3: TGTGCCAGTAGTAGGACAGGAAACTATGGCTACACCTTC. The J gene is TRBJ1-2, the V gene TRBV19; 7 bases line up with TRBD1. The CDR3 runs to 13 residues. V was clipped by 4 bases and J by 2 bases; unmatched bases: 1. Germline V lookup: CDR1 LNHDA, CDR2 SQIVND (reference sequence).

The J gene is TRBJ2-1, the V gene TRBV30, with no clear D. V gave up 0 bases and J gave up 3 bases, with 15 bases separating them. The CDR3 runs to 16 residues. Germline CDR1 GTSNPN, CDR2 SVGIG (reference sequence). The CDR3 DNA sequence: TGTGCCTGGAGTGTATCAGCCAGGTATAACTACAATGAGCAGTTCTTC. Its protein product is CAWSVSARYNYNEQFF.